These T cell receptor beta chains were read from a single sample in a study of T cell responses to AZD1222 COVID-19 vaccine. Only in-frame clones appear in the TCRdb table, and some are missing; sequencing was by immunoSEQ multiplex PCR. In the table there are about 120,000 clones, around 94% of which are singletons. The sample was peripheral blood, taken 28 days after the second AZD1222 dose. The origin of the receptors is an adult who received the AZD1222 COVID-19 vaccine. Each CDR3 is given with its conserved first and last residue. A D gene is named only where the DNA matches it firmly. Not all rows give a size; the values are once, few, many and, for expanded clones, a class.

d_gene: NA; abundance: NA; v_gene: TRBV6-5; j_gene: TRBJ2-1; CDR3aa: CASSYGRGVISEQFF; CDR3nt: TGTGCCAGCAGTTATGGGAGAGGGGTGATAAGTGAGCAGTTCTTC
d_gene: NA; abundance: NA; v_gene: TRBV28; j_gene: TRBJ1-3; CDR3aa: CASSPGDSGNTIYF; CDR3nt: TGTGCCAGCAGCCCAGGGGACTCTGGAAACACCATATATTTT
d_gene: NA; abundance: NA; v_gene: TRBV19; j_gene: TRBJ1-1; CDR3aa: CASSIVVLNTEAFF; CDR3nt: TGTGCCAGTAGTATAGTCGTGTTGAACACTGAAGCTTTCTTT
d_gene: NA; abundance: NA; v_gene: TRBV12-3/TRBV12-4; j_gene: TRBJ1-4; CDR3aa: CASSLGPFGKLFF; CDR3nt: TGTGCCAGCAGCCTCGGCCCGTTCGGAAAACTGTTTTTT
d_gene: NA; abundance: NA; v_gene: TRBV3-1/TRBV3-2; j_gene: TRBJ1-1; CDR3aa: CASSQFLSGSNTEAFF; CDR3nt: TGTGCCAGCAGCCAATTTTTATCAGGGTCCAACACTGAAGCTTTCTTT
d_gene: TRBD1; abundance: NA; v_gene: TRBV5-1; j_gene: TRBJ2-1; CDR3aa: CASSLAWDRGGSGEQFF; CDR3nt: TGCGCCAGCAGCTTGGCCTGGGACAGGGGTGGCTCGGGTGAGCAGTTCTTC
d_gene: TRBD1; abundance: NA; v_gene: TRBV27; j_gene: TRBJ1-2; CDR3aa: CASRHTRGGADGYTF; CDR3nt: TGTGCCAGCAGGCACACCAGGGGGGGCGCGGATGGCTACACCTTC
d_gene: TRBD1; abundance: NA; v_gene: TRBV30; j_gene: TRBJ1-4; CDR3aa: CAWSVASHRGFKGEKLFF; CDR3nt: TGTGCCTGGAGTGTCGCCTCCCACAGGGGATTTAAGGGTGAAAAACTGTTTTTT
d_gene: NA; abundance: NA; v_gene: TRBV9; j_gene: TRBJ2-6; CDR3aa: CASSVATVNSGANVLTF; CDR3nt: TGTGCCAGCAGCGTAGCTACGGTGAACTCTGGGGCCAACGTCCTGACTTTC
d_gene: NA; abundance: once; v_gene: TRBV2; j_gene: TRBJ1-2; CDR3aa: CASSFSIYGYTF; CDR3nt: TGTGCCAGCAGTTTCTCGATATATGGCTACACCTTC
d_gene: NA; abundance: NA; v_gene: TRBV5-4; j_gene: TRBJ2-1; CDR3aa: CASSRTGSNEQFF; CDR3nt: TGTGCCAGCTCACGGACTGGTTCCAATGAGCAGTTCTTC
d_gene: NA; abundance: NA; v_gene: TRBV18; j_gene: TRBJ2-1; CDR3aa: CASSPLTGSYNEQFF; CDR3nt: TGTGCCAGCTCACCACTAACAGGCTCCTACAATGAGCAGTTCTTC
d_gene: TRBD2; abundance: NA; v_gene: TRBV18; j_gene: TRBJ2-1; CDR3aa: CASSLHMTGGPYEQFF; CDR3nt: TGTGCCAGCTCACTACATATGACGGGAGGGCCTTATGAGCAGTTCTTC
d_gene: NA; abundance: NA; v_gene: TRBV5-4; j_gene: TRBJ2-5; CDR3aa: CATKGGGGRDLYQETQYF; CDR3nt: TGTGCCACCAAAGGAGGTGGCGGCAGGGACCTGTACCAAGAGACCCAGTACTTC
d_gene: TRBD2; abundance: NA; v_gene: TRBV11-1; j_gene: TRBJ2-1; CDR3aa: CASRKKGLAGPNEQFF; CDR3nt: TGTGCCAGCAGAAAAAAGGGTCTAGCGGGACCCAATGAGCAGTTCTTC
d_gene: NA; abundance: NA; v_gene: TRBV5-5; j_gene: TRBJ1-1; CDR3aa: CASSLLYGNTEAFF; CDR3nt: TGTGCCAGCAGCTTGCTATATGGGAACACTGAAGCTTTCTTT
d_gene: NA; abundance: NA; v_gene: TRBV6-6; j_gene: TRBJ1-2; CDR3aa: CASRLFPTDRRYGYTF; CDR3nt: TGTGCCAGCAGACTCTTCCCAACCGACAGGCGCTATGGCTACACCTTC
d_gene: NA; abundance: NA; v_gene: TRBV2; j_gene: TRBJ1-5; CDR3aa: CASSEPPQGNQPQHF; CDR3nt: TGTGCCAGCAGTGAACCCCCACAGGGCAATCAGCCCCAGCATTTT
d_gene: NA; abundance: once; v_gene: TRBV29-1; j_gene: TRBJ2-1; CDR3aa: CTRVNGSCRNEQFF; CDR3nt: TGCACTCGGGTGAACGGGAGTTGTCGCAATGAGCAGTTCTTC
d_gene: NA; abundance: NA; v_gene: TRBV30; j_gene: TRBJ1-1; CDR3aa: CAWSVKGTLNTEAFF; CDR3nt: TGTGCCTGGAGTGTAAAAGGGACCCTGAACACTGAAGCTTTCTTT
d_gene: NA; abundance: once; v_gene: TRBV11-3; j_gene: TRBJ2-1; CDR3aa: CASSLAGGDEQFF; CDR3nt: TGTGCCAGCAGCTTGGCCGGGGGCGATGAGCAGTTCTTC
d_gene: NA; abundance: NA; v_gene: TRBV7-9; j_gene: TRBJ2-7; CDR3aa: CASSHGGGYEQYF; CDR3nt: TGTGCCAGCAGCCACGGGGGCGGCTACGAGCAGTACTTC
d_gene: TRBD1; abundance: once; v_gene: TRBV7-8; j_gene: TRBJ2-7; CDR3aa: CASSLEAGGSYEQYF; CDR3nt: TGTGCCAGCAGCTTAGAAGCAGGGGGATCCTACGAGCAGTACTTC
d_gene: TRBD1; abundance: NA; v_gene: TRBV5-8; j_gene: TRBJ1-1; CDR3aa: CASSLDTMSGGTEAFF; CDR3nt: TGTGCCAGCAGCTTGGATACAATGTCAGGGGGCACTGAAGCTTTCTTT
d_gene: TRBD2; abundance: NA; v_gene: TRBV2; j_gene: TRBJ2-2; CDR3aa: CASGLENTGELFF; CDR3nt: TGTGCCAGTGGACTAGAGAACACCGGGGAGCTGTTTTTT
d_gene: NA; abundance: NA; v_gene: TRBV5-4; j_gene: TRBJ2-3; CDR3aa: CASSLKREMGDTQYF; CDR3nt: TGTGCCAGCAGCTTGAAACGGGAGATGGGAGATACGCAGTATTTT
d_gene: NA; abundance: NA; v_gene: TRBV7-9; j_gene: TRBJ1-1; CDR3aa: CASSLAGDPNTEAFF; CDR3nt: TGTGCCAGCAGCTTAGCTGGGGACCCGAACACTGAAGCTTTCTTT
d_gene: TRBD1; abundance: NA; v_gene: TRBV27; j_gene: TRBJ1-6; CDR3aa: CASSFRGDSPLHF; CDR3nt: TGTGCCAGCAGTTTCAGGGGGGATTCACCCCTCCACTTT
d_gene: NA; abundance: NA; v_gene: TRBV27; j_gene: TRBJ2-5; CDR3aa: CASSLSPRGGSPQETQYF; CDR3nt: TGTGCCAGCAGTTTATCCCCTCGAGGGGGATCTCCCCAAGAGACCCAGTACTTC
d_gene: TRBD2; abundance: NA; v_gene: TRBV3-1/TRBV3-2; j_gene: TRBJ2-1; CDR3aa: CASSQDSGSGSYNEQFF; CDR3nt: TGTGCCAGCAGCCAAGATAGCGGTAGCGGGAGTTACAATGAGCAGTTCTTC
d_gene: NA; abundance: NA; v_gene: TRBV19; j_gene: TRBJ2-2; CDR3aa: CASSIVGGFENTGELFF; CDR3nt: TGTGCCAGTAGTATAGTGGGCGGTTTCGAGAACACCGGGGAGCTGTTTTTT
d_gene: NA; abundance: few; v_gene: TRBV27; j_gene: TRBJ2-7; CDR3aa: CASSPSKGDGSYEQYF; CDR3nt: TGTGCCAGCAGTCCTTCCAAGGGGGACGGGTCCTACGAGCAGTACTTC
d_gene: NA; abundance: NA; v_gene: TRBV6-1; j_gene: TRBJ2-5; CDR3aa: CASSEAKQGWETQYF; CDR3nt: TGTGCCAGCAGTGAAGCAAAACAGGGTTGGGAGACCCAGTACTTC
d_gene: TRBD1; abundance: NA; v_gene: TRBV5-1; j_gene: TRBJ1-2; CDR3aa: CASSLEGQAYGYTF; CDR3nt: TGCGCCAGCAGCTTGGAAGGACAGGCCTATGGCTACACCTTC
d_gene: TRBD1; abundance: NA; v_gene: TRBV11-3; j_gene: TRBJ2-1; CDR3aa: CASSQTGTGGFEQFF; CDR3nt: TGTGCCAGCAGCCAGACCGGGACAGGGGGCTTTGAGCAGTTCTTC
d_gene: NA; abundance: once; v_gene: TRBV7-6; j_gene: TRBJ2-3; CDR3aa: CASSLAGASTDTQYF; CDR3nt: TGTGCCAGCAGCTTAGCCGGAGCCAGCACAGATACGCAGTATTTT
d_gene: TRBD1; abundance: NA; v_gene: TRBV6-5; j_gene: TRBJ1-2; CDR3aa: CASSPQNPGQAGYTF; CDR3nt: TGTGCCAGCAGTCCCCAAAACCCGGGACAGGCTGGCTACACCTTC
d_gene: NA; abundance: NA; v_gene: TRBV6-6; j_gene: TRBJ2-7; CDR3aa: CASRTTSSYEQYF; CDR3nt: TGTGCCAGCAGGACAACGAGCTCCTACGAGCAGTACTTC
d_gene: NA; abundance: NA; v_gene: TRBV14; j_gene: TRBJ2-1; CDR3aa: CASSQGQFLNEQFF; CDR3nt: TGTGCCAGCAGCCAAGGACAGTTCCTAAATGAGCAGTTCTTC
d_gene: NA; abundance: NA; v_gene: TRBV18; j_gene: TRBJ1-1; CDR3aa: CASSPANEMNTEAFF; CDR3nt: TGTGCCAGCTCCCCCGCTAATGAGATGAACACTGAAGCTTTCTTT
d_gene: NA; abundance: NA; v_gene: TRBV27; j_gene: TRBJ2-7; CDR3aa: CASSSLGGGTYEQYF; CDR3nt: TGTGCCAGCAGCTCCCTCGGGGGCGGAACCTACGAGCAGTACTTC
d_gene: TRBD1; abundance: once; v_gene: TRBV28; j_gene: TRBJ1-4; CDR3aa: CASSDPWTGGNEKLFF; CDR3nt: TGTGCCAGCAGTGATCCCTGGACAGGGGGAAATGAAAAACTGTTTTTT
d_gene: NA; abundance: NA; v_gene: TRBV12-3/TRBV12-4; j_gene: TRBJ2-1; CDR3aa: CASSLDSLEQFF; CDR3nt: TGTGCCAGCAGTTTAGACTCACTTGAGCAGTTCTTC
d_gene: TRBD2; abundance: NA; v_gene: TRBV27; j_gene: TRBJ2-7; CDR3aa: CASSLLGSGSYEQYF; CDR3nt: TGTGCCAGCAGTTTATTGGGGAGCGGGAGCTACGAGCAGTACTTC
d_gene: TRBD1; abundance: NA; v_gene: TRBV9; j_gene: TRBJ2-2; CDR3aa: CASSVATWARGQIAPQNTGELFF; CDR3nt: TGTGCCAGCAGCGTAGCTACTTGGGCCAGGGGGCAAATCGCCCCCCAAAACACCGGGGAGCTGTTTTTT
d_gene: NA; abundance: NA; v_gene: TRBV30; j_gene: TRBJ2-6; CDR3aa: CAWSVFGSGANVLTF; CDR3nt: TGTGCCTGGAGTGTGTTCGGCTCTGGGGCCAACGTCCTGACTTTC
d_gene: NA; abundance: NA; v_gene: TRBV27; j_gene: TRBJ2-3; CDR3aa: CASSLSRDTQYF; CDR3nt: TGTGCCAGCAGTTTATCAAGAGATACGCAGTATTTT